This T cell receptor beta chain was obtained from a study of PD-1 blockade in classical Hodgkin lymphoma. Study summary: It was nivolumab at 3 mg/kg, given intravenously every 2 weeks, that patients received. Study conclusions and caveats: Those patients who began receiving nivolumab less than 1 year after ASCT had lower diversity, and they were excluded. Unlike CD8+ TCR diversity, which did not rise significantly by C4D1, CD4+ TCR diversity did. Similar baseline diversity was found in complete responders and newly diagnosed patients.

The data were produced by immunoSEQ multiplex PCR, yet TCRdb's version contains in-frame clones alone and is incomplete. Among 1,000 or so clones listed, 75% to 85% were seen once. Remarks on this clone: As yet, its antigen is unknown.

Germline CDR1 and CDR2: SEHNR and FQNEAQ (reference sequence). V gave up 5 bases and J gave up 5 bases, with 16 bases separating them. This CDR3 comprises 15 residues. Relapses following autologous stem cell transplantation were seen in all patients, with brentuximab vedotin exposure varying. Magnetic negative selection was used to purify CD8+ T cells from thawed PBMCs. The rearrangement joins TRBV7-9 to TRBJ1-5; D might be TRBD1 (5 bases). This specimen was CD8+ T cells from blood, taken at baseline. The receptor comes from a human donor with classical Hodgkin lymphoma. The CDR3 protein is CASSPTEGGDQPQHF. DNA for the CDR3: TGTGCCAGCAGCCCTACGGAGGGAGGGGATCAGCCCCAGCATTTT.